This record looks at one TCR beta chain sequence and its context. V lost 0 bases, J lost 4 bases, and 16 bases lay in between. Looked up from germline, CDR1 is MNHEY and CDR2 is SMNVEV (reference sequence). CDR3 length: 16 amino acids. The data were taken from a study of T cell responses to AZD1222 COVID-19 vaccine. TCRdb's copy holds only in-frame clones and misses some; the assay was immunoSEQ multiplex PCR. The table shows about 140,000 clones, with just over 90% occurring only once. The clonotype was recovered from an adult who received the AZD1222 COVID-19 vaccine. Sequenced here: peripheral blood, sampled 28 days after the second AZD1222 dose. The chain is built from TRBV27 and TRBJ2-7, with a possible D match to TRBD2 (7 bases). Here the CDR3 DNA reads TGTGCCAGCAGTTTATCGGAAGTCAGGGGAGGGTACGAGCAGTACTTC. Amino acid sequence: CASSLSEVRGGYEQYF.